A single sample is the source of the 26 T cell receptor beta chains below, sequenced in a study of human CD8 memory T cell subsets. UMI-labeled 5' RACE generated the TCR beta libraries. TCRdb re-called the 5' RACE reads and catalogs CDR3 proteins one per entry, DNA excluded. The sample features about 11,000 distinct CDR3 sequences, with approximately 15% in its top ten. Sequences were obtained from CD8+ stem-like memory T cells (TSCM and TCM) sorted from PBMCs. Subset described: stem-like memory CD8 T cells (TSTEM), CCR7+ PD-1- TIGIT-. Receptors originate from a human donor in good health.

The chain has TRBV2 and TRBJ2-1; as DNA is missing, the TRBD2 call by TCRdb cannot be tested. The CDR3 length is 15 residues. Germline CDR1 is SNHLY and CDR2 is FYNNEI. The chain's CDR3 is CASSGTSGTLNEQFF.

The rearrangement links TRBV19 to TRBJ1-1. The CDR3 totals 15 residues. Germline V gene sequence: CDR1 LNHDA, CDR2 SQIVND (reference sequence). CDR3 loop: CASSSSGTAGTEAFF.

The chain is built from TRBV14 and TRBJ2-1. CDR1 and CDR2 (germline): SGHDN, FVKESK. The CDR3 has 17 amino acids. The chain's CDR3 is CASSQDIGGVPYNEQFF.

This chain links TRBV5-1 with TRBJ2-7; no DNA is available, so the TRBD1 call from TCRdb remains unchecked. The CDR3 loop spans 16 amino acids. The germline CDR1 and CDR2 sequences are SGHRS and YFSETQ. The CDR3 is CASSFSPGQRIYEQYF.

V and J are TRBV5-1 and TRBJ2-7; TCRdb picks TRBD1, but there is no DNA to check that call. The CDR3 has 14 amino acids. CDR1 is SGHRS and CDR2 is YFSETQ in the germline V gene. This CDR3 is CASSFSPNGYEQYF.

This clonotype is classed as medium-sized by frequency. The chain carries TRBV2 and TRBJ2-5. The germline gives CDR1 SNHLY, CDR2 FYNNEI. The CDR3 has 14 amino acids. This chain's CDR3 is CASSARVQQETQYF.

CDR3 residues: CASSVGWTSPYNEQFF. The genes are TRBV9 and TRBJ2-1. Germline V gene lookup returns CDR1 SGDLS and CDR2 YYNGEE. The CDR3 loop spans 16 amino acids.

The CDR3 loop is CASSQTRDTYHSGNTIYF. V usage is TRBV4-2 and J usage is TRBJ1-3; TCRdb proposes TRBD1, but this gene call is untestable without DNA. Germline assignment: CDR1 LGHNA and CDR2 YNFKEQ. The CDR3 contains 18 residues.

The chain combines TRBV7-9 with TRBJ2-1; TCRdb selects TRBD1, and the lack of DNA leaves this call unchecked. The CDR3 length is 14 residues. The V gene's germline CDR1 is SEHNR and CDR2 FQNEAQ (reference sequence). CDR3 loop: CASSTRDSYNEQFF.

This sequence joins TRBV7-9 and TRBJ1-2. The CDR3 is 17 amino acids. CDR1 is SEHNR, CDR2 FQNEAQ, per germline (reference sequence). The CDR3 sequence is CASSLGLGEGTNYGYTF.

The chain joins TRBV23-1 to TRBJ2-7; the TCRdb D gene call, TRBD1, has no DNA to confirm it. TRBV23-1 counts as an open reading frame of uncertain function. The CDR3 spans 15 residues. The CDR3 sequence is CASSENRDRYYEQYF.

The chain recombines TRBV28 with TRBJ2-7; without DNA, the TCRdb call of TRBD2 cannot be checked. The CDR3 has 13 amino acids. Germline CDR1 MDHEN, CDR2 SYDVKM. CDR3 loop: CASQRASSYEQYF.

J is TRBJ2-7 and V is TRBV5-1; TCRdb names TRBD1, which stays unverified in the absence of DNA. From germline, CDR1 is SGHRS and CDR2 YFSETQ. The CDR3 contains 14 residues. This CDR3 reads CASSLGQGWYEQYF.

The chain couples TRBV28 to TRBJ2-4; the TCRdb D gene call, TRBD1, has no DNA to confirm it. The CDR3 totals 13 residues. Germline-derived CDR1 and CDR2 are MDHEN and SYDVKM. This chain's CDR3 is CASSLTGMDIQYF.

The V call is TRBV27, the J call TRBJ1-2. This CDR3 has 13 amino acids. CDR1 and CDR2 from the germline V gene are MNHEY and SMNVEV (reference sequence). The CDR3: CASSFNANYGYTF.

The chain combines TRBV18 with TRBJ2-7; checking the TCRdb D call of TRBD1 is not possible without DNA. The CDR3 sequence is 13 residues long. Germline values: CDR1 KGHSH, CDR2 LQKENI. CDR3 protein: CASSPGQTGEQYF.

V gene TRBV5-1 combines with J gene TRBJ2-1; TCRdb outputs TRBD1, but without DNA this stays unchecked. The germline gives CDR1 SGHRS, CDR2 YFSETQ. The CDR3 loop spans 16 amino acids. The CDR3 reads CASSLLGTGNYNEQFF.

This chain connects TRBV19 to TRBJ2-2. The germline CDR1 and CDR2 sequences are LNHDA and SQIVND (reference sequence). This CDR3 spans 14 amino acids. This chain's CDR3 is CASSLTVNSGELFF.

CDR3 sequence: CASSQGQGSYNEQFF. The chain carries TRBV28 and TRBJ2-1; TCRdb returns TRBD1, unconfirmable since there is no DNA. The germline gives CDR1 MDHEN, CDR2 SYDVKM. This CDR3 spans 15 amino acids.

The V and J genes are TRBV4-1 and TRBJ1-1; checking the TCRdb D call of TRBD1 is not possible without DNA. CDR3 length: 15 amino acids. Germline lookup yields CDR1 MGHRA and CDR2 YSYEKL. CDR3 sequence: CASSQAGGANTEAFF.

V and J are TRBV7-8 and TRBJ1-1. The CDR3 has 14 residues. CDR1 and CDR2 from the germline V gene are SGHVS and FQNEAQ. CDR3 region: CASSPDGEGTEAFF.

This chain links TRBV6-2 or TRBV6-3 with TRBJ2-7. The CDR3 covers 13 residues. Per germline, CDR1 MNHEY and CDR2 SVGEGT. The CDR3 region is CASSTKANNEQYF.

V and J are TRBV7-9 and TRBJ2-7. The CDR3 runs to 12 residues. CDR1 and CDR2 from the germline V gene are SEHNR and FQNEAQ (reference sequence). The CDR3 loop is CAIRDRAYEQYF.

CDR3 sequence: CSVGGLPPRGTNEQFF. The rearrangement uses TRBV29-1 and TRBJ2-1; the TCRdb call, TRBD2, lacks DNA for checking. Germline loops: CDR1 SQVTM, CDR2 ANQGSEA. CDR3 length: 16 residues.

The chain couples TRBV7-9 to TRBJ1-2; TCRdb returns TRBD1, unconfirmable since there is no DNA. Per the germline V gene, CDR1 is SEHNR and CDR2 is FQNEAQ (reference sequence). The CDR3 is 14 residues long. The CDR3 spells CASSFRDLNYGYTF.

This clonotype counts as medium-sized by frequency. The V and J genes are TRBV29-1 and TRBJ2-2. The length of the CDR3 is 12 residues. Germline CDR1 and CDR2: SQVTM and ANQGSEA. CDR3 in amino acids: CSVVPNTGELFF.